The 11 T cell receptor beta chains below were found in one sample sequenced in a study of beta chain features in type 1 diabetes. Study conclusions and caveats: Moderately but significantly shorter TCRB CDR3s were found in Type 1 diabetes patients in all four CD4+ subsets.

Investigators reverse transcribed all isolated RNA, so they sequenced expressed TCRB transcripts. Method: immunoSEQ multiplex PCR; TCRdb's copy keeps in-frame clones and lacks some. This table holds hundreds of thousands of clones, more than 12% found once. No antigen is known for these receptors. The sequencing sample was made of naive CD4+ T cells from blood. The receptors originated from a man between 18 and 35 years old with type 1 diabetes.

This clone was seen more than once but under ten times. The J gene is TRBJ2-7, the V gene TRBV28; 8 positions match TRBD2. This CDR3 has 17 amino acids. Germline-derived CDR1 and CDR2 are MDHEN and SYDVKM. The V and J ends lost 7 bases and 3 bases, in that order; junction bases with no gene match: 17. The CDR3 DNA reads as TGTGCCAGCACCGGAACCATGGTAGCGGGGCCCCTCTACGAGCAGTACTTC. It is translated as CASTGTMVAGPLYEQYF.

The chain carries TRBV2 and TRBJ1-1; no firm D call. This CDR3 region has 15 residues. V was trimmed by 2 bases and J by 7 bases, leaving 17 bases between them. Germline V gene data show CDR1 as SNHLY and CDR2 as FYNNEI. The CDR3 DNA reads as TGTGCCAGCAGTGAAAGGACCTACACGAGGAGTGAAGCTTTCTTT. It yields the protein CASSERTYTRSEAFF.

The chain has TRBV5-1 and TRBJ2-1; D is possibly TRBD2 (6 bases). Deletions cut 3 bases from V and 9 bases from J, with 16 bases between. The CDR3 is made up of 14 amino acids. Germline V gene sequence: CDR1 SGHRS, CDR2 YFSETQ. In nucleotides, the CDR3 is TGCGCCAGCAGCTCGGGGGACGGTGGTGGTGAGCAGTTCTTC. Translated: CASSSGDGGGEQFF.

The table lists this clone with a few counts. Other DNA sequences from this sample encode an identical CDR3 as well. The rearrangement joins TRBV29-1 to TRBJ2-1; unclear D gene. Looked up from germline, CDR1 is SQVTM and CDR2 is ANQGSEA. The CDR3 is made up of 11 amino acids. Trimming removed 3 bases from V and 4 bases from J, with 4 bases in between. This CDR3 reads CSVETYNEQFF. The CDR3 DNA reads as TGCAGCGTTGAGACTTACAATGAGCAGTTCTTC.

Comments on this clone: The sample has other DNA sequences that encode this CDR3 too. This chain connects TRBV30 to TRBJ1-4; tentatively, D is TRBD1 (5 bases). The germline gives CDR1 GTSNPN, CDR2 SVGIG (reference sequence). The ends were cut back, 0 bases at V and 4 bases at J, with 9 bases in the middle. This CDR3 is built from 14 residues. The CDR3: CAWSVGGSNEKLFF. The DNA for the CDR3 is TGTGCCTGGAGTGTGGGGGGGAGTAATGAAAAACTGTTTTTT. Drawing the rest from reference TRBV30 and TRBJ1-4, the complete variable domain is SQTIHQWPATLVQPVGSPLSLECTVEGTSNPNLYWYRQAAGRGLQLLFYSVGIGQISSEVPQNLSASRPQDRQFILSSKKLLLSDSGFYLCAWSVGGSNEKLFFGSGTQLSVL.

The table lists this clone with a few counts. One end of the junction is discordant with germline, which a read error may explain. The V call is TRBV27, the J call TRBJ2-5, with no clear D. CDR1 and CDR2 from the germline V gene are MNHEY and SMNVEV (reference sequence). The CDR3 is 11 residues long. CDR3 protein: CASSSREAQYF. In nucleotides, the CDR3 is TGTGCCAGCAGTTCCCGAGAGGCCCAGTACTTC.

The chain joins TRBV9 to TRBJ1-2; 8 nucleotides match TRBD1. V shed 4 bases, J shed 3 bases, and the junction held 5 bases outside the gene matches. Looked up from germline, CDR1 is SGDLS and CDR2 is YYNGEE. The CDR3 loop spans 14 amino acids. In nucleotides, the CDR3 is TGTGCCAGCAGCCCCGGACAGGGAGACTATGGCTACACCTTC. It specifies CASSPGQGDYGYTF.

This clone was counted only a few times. CDR3 amino acids: CASSLEGGYGTGQYF. The CDR3 nucleotides read TGTGCCAGCAGTCTGGAGGGCGGGTACGGTACGGGGCAGTACTTC. The chain carries TRBV27 and TRBJ2-7; D is perhaps TRBD2 (6 bases). The V end lost 5 bases, the J end lost 9 bases, and 23 bases lay between the germline ends. The CDR3 contains 15 residues. The V gene's germline CDR1 is MNHEY and CDR2 SMNVEV (reference sequence).

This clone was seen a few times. The CDR3 sequence: CASSLRGDGAGGYTF. The CDR3 DNA is TGTGCCAGCAGTTTAAGGGGCGATGGGGCAGGAGGCTACACCTTC. V is TRBV27 and J is TRBJ1-2; D is perhaps TRBD1 (5 bases). V gave up 2 bases and J gave up 8 bases, with 18 bases separating them. The length of the CDR3 is 15 residues. Germline V gene data show CDR1 as MNHEY and CDR2 as SMNVEV (reference sequence).

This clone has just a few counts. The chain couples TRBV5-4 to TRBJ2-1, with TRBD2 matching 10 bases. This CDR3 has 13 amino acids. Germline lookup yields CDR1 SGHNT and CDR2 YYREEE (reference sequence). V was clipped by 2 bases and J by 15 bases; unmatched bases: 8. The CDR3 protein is CASSLYSGGMWFF. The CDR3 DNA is TGTGCCAGCAGCTTATATAGCGGGGGGATGTGGTTCTTC.

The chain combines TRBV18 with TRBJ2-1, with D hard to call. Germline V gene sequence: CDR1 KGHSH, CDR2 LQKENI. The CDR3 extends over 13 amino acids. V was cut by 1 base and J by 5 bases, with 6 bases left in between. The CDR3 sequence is CASSPRTNNEQFF. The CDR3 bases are TGTGCCAGCTCACCACGGACCAACAATGAGCAGTTCTTC.